The 25 T cell receptor beta chains below were found in one sample sequenced in a study of blood T cell repertoires in COVID-19. Profiled with immunoSEQ multiplex PCR; TCRdb holds only in-frame clones, not every one. There are 100,000 to 150,000 clones in the sample; under 85% occur only once, and approximately 10% lies in the top ten. The sequenced sample consisted of peripheral blood. These receptors all come from a man aged 55 to 69 with acute or convalescent COVID-19.

V gene TRBV5-4 combines with J gene TRBJ2-7; a weak D match, TRBD2 (5 bases). CDR3 length equals 14 residues. Trimming shortened V by 5 bases and J by 0 bases, and 12 bases separated the two germline ends. Germline V CDR1 and CDR2: SGHNT, YYREEE (reference sequence). The DNA for the CDR3 is TGTGCCAGCAGTAAAGTGGGGAGCTCCTACGAGCAGTACTTC. Translating it yields CASSKVGSSYEQYF.

This clone turned up a few times. The chain combines TRBV7-9 with TRBJ2-1; the D gene is possibly TRBD2 (6 bases). There are 13 residues in the CDR3. Germline V lookup: CDR1 SEHNR, CDR2 FQNEAQ (reference sequence). Trimming stripped 10 bases from V and 6 bases from J, with 16 bases between. CDR3 region: CATSRGEINEQFF. CDR3 coding DNA: TGTGCCACTTCGCGCGGGGAGATCAATGAGCAGTTCTTC. Supplemented by reference TRBV7-9 and TRBJ2-1, the full variable domain reads DTGVSQNPRHKITKRGQNVTFRCDPISEHNRLYWYRQTLGQGPEFLTYFQNEAQLEKSRLLSDRFSAERPKGSFSTLEIQRTEQGDSAMYLCATSRGEINEQFFGPGTRLTVL.

The chain uses TRBV18 and TRBJ2-7, with 10 bases lining up with TRBD2. The CDR3 is made up of 16 amino acids. Per the germline V gene, CDR1 is KGHSH and CDR2 is LQKENI. With V trimmed by 5 bases and J by 3 bases, 10 bases remained unmatched. The CDR3 DNA sequence: TGTGCCAGCTCAAGGACTAGCGGTCTCCTGGACTACGAGCAGTACTTC. Its translation is CASSRTSGLLDYEQYF.

The table lists this clone with many counts. V is TRBV19 and J is TRBJ2-1; 8 nucleotides align to TRBD2. V was pared by 4 bases and J by 8 bases, with 10 bases of the junction left unmatched. There are 15 residues in the CDR3. From germline, CDR1 is LNHDA and CDR2 SQIVND (reference sequence). This chain's CDR3 is CASSKGLGSIDEQFF. Here the CDR3 DNA reads TGTGCCAGTAGTAAGGGACTAGGATCCATCGATGAGCAGTTCTTC.

This chain uses TRBV6-5 with TRBJ2-2; D is perhaps TRBD2 (6 bases). CDR3 length equals 15 residues. Trimming took 8 bases from V and 2 from J, leaving 15 bases between them. Germline CDR1 and CDR2: MNHEY and SVGAGI. The CDR3 reads CASRPPGLNTGELFF. The CDR3, as DNA: TGTGCCAGCCGACCCCCGGGACTCAACACCGGGGAGCTGTTTTTT.

The gene calls are TRBV2 and TRBJ2-3; a weak D match, TRBD2 (5 bases). The ends were cut back, 0 bases at V and 0 bases at J, with 25 bases in the middle. CDR1 and CDR2 from the germline V gene are SNHLY and FYNNEI. CDR3 length equals 21 residues. CDR3 nucleotides: TGTGCCAGCAGTGAAGCGCAGACTCCGGGGAGAAGGGTGTCTAGCACAGATACGCAGTATTTT. Translated: CASSEAQTPGRRVSSTDTQYF.

The chain links TRBV15 to TRBJ2-7; TRBD2 matches 14 bases. CDR3 length equals 19 residues. CDR1 LNHNV and CDR2 YYDKDF come from the germline V gene (reference sequence). J was trimmed by 4 bases and V by 0 bases; bases with no gene match: 11. The CDR3 nucleotides read TGTGCCACCAGCAGAGATAACGGGACTAGCGGGAGATTCCGATACGAGCAGTACTTC. Translating it yields CATSRDNGTSGRFRYEQYF.

This chain joins TRBV28 and TRBJ2-3, with D tentatively TRBD2 (5 bases). The CDR3 consists of 14 residues. Trimming stripped 7 bases from V and 4 bases from J, with 15 bases between. Germline V CDR1 and CDR2: MDHEN, SYDVKM. CDR3: CASTLAPGADTQYF. Written as DNA, the CDR3 is TGTGCCAGCACCTTGGCCCCCGGGGCAGATACGCAGTATTTT.

The chain joins TRBV9 to TRBJ1-5, with a possible D match to TRBD1 (5 bases). The CDR3 is 17 amino acids. CDR1 and CDR2 (germline): SGDLS, YYNGEE. Trimming shortened V by 1 base and J by 0 bases, and 14 bases separated the two germline ends. For the CDR3, the DNA is TGTGCCAGCAGCGTAAGGAGACAGACCCTTAGCAATCAGCCCCAGCATTTT. It codes for CASSVRRQTLSNQPQHF.

This clone appeared once. The chain couples TRBV10-1 to TRBJ2-1; 12 bases fit TRBD1. The CDR3 totals 15 residues. Germline V gene lookup returns CDR1 WNHNN and CDR2 SYGVQD (reference sequence). The junction had 4 bases not matched to a gene; V was cut back by 2 bases and J by 8 bases. CDR3 nucleotide sequence: TGCGCCAGCAGTGAGGGGACAGGGGGCAGGGATGAGCAGTTCTTC. It translates to CASSEGTGGRDEQFF.

The CDR3 DNA is TGTGCCAGCAGTTTCGCGGGACTCTTCACAGATACGCAGTATTTT. This codes for CASSFAGLFTDTQYF. This chain joins TRBV27 and TRBJ2-3; tentatively, D is TRBD2 (6 bases). V was trimmed by 3 bases and J by 2 bases, leaving 12 bases between them. Germline CDR1 reads MNHEY; CDR2 reads SMNVEV (reference sequence). This CDR3 has 15 amino acids.

This rearrangement joins TRBV23-1 to TRBJ1-2; 11 nucleotides line up with TRBD1. Being an ORF, TRBV23-1 has a function that is uncertain. The length of the CDR3 is 17 residues. Unmatched junction bases numbered 5, after V lost 0 bases and J lost 2 bases. The CDR3 nucleotides are TGCGCCAGCAGTCAATCTAGGACAGGGGGCAGGAACTATGGCTACACCTTC. It yields the protein CASSQSRTGGRNYGYTF.

This chain connects TRBV28 to TRBJ1-2; D is unclear. CDR3 length: 15 residues. V lost 5 bases and J 1 base, leaving 14 bases between the germline ends. Per the germline V gene, CDR1 is MDHEN and CDR2 is SYDVKM. The CDR3 nucleotides are TGTGCCAGCAGTCGAGGGTTAGGAGATAACTATGGCTACACCTTC. This encodes CASSRGLGDNYGYTF.

This chain uses TRBV6-2 or TRBV6-3 with TRBJ1-2; D ambiguous. This CDR3 has 13 amino acids. Germline-derived CDR1 and CDR2 are MNHEY and SVGEGT. V was trimmed by 5 bases and J by 2 bases, leaving 9 bases between them. CDR3 DNA: TGTGCCAGCAGTCGCCGACAAAACTATGGCTACACCTTC. It yields the protein CASSRRQNYGYTF.

In its sample, this clone was seen a few times. The rearrangement uses TRBV4-1 and TRBJ1-5, with a weak D call TRBD1 (6 bases). Trimming removed 0 bases from V and 3 bases from J, with 15 bases in between. CDR3 size: 17 residues. Germline V gene sequence: CDR1 MGHRA, CDR2 YSYEKL. The CDR3 loop is CASSQERGKIDNQPQHF. The CDR3 DNA reads as TGCGCCAGCAGCCAAGAGAGGGGGAAGATTGACAATCAGCCCCAGCATTTT.

This chain links TRBV6-2 or TRBV6-3 with TRBJ2-7, with TRBD2 matching over 9 bases. After removal of 0 bases from V and 4 bases from J, the junction contained 10 bases not matched to a gene. This CDR3 is 17 amino acids long. Germline V gives CDR1 MNHEY, CDR2 SVGEGT. As DNA, the CDR3 is TGTGCCAGCAGTTACTCCCGACGAGTGCGGGAGGGTTACGAGCAGTACTTC. Residues: CASSYSRRVREGYEQYF.

The CDR3 bases are TGCGCCAGCACCTCCCTAGCGGTTCGCACAGATACGCAGTATTTT. Translated, it gives CASTSLAVRTDTQYF. The chain links TRBV5-1 to TRBJ2-3; TRBD2 matches 7 bases. CDR1 and CDR2 from the germline V gene are SGHRS and YFSETQ. This CDR3 spans 15 amino acids. V shed 6 bases and J 1 base; nucleotides not matched to a gene: 8.

The chain links TRBV27 to TRBJ1-4; TRBD1 agrees at 7 bases. Trimming cost V 2 bases and J 8 bases; bases outside gene matches: 14. The germline V gene has CDR1 MNHEY and CDR2 SMNVEV (reference sequence). CDR3 size: 17 residues. The CDR3 here is CASSLRPTSTGDEKLFF. In DNA, the CDR3 is TGTGCCAGCAGTTTACGGCCAACGAGTACAGGGGACGAAAAACTGTTTTTT.

V usage is TRBV3-1 (or the pseudogene TRBV3-2) and J usage is TRBJ2-7; possibly TRBD1 for D (5 bases). V was pared by 0 bases and J by 2 bases, with 8 bases between. Per germline, CDR1 LGHDT and CDR2 YNNKEL (reference sequence). The CDR3 is 14 amino acids. Here the CDR3 reads CASSQDVGPYEQYF. The CDR3 DNA is TGTGCCAGCAGCCAAGACGTGGGGCCCTACGAGCAGTACTTC.

The chain joins TRBV7-8 to TRBJ1-1, with D unclear. V was clipped by 1 base and J by 11 bases, with 11 bases between them. Germline V gene sequence: CDR1 SGHVS, CDR2 FQNEAQ. The CDR3 runs 12 residues. As DNA, the CDR3 is TGTGCCAGCAGCTTAGGGCTCCCCATTGCTTTCTTT. Translating gives CASSLGLPIAFF.

The gene calls are TRBV5-1 and TRBJ2-7, with TRBD2 as a possible D gene (5 bases). Per the germline V gene, CDR1 is SGHRS and CDR2 is YFSETQ. V dropped 4 bases and J dropped 0 bases, with 11 bases sitting between them. The length of the CDR3 is 14 residues. The CDR3 region has the DNA TGCGCCAGCAGCCAGCGGAGCAGCTCCTACGAGCAGTACTTC. It yields the protein CASSQRSSSYEQYF.

V usage is TRBV28 and J usage is TRBJ1-5; 7 bases fit TRBD1. Germline V gene lookup returns CDR1 MDHEN and CDR2 SYDVKM. After removal of 4 bases from V and 5 bases from J, the junction contained 8 bases not matched to a gene. The CDR3 extends over 15 amino acids. CDR3 protein: CASSSLQGDHQPQHF. In DNA, the CDR3 is TGTGCCAGCAGTTCATTGCAGGGGGATCATCAGCCCCAGCATTTT.

The J gene is TRBJ2-2, the V gene TRBV20-1; a possible D gene is TRBD2 (6 bases). The V gene lost 6 bases and the J gene lost 6 bases, with 8 bases spanning the gap. Per the germline V gene, CDR1 is DFQATT and CDR2 is SNEGSKA (reference sequence). The CDR3 extends over 11 amino acids. The CDR3 spells CSAGGPGELFF. The CDR3, as DNA: TGCAGTGCCGGGGGACCCGGGGAGCTGTTTTTT.

V is TRBV28 and J is TRBJ1-2; a weak D match, TRBD1 (6 bases). Germline CDR1 reads MDHEN; CDR2 reads SYDVKM. Trimming took off 8 bases at V and 8 bases at J, with 24 bases between the two ends. The CDR3 consists of 15 residues. The CDR3 DNA is TGTGCCAGCCGACACCCGCGAATCAGGGGTGGAGGCTACACCTTC. Amino acids: CASRHPRIRGGGYTF.

The chain employs TRBV5-4 and TRBJ2-3; 7 bases map to TRBD2. The CDR3 consists of 15 residues. Per germline, CDR1 SGHNT and CDR2 YYREEE (reference sequence). V shed 1 base and J 4 bases; nucleotides not matched to a gene: 6. CDR3 protein: CASSLRAGASDTQYF. The DNA of the CDR3 is TGTGCCAGCAGCTTGCGTGCGGGAGCCTCAGATACGCAGTATTTT.